These T cell receptor beta chains were read from a single sample in a study of cytomegalovirus exposure and HLA in healthy donors. Repertoires were generated with immunoSEQ multiplex PCR, while TCRdb's copy carries only in-frame clones and drops some. Altogether tens of thousands of clones are present, less than 85% being singletons, with the ten largest covering 8% to 8.5%. Sequenced input: PBMCs. The receptors were sampled from a man under 40 in good health and CMV-seropositive. Each CDR3 is given with its conserved first and last residue. D genes are given only for firm matches. For some rows the clone size is stated as once, few or many, or as a class when expanded; others skip it.

V: TRBV5-1; size: -; D: TRBD1; J: TRBJ1-6; CDR3: CASSLWSGGGNSPLHF; DNA: TGCGCCAGCAGCTTGTGGTCAGGGGGCGGTAATTCACCCCTCCACTTT
V: TRBV6-4; size: few; D: -; J: TRBJ2-3; CDR3: CASSETQGGTDTQYF; DNA: TGTGCCAGCAGTGAAACACAGGGCGGCACAGATACGCAGTATTTT
V: TRBV29-1; size: -; D: TRBD1; J: TRBJ1-5; CDR3: CSAGTGGQPQHF; DNA: TGCAGCGCCGGGACAGGCGGTCAGCCCCAGCATTTT
V: TRBV23-1; size: -; D: TRBD1; J: TRBJ2-7; CDR3: CASSPSRGNEQYF; DNA: TGCGCCAGCAGCCCAAGCAGGGGGAACGAGCAGTACTTC
V: TRBV19; size: -; D: TRBD1; J: TRBJ1-5; CDR3: CASRSGQGVVQPQHF; DNA: TGTGCCAGTAGATCAGGACAGGGGGTTGTTCAGCCCCAGCATTTT
V: TRBV7-6; size: -; D: TRBD2; J: TRBJ2-7; CDR3: CASSQLQGSGGLYEQYF; DNA: TGTGCCAGCAGCCAACTACAAGGGAGCGGGGGGCTATACGAGCAGTACTTC
V: TRBV19; size: -; D: -; J: TRBJ1-5; CDR3: CASSPQDNSNQPQNF; DNA: TGTGCCAGTAGTCCACAGGATAATAGCAATCAGCCCCAGAATTTT
V: TRBV28; size: -; D: -; J: TRBJ1-2; CDR3: CASTPGGLPYGYTF; DNA: TGTGCCAGCACCCCCGGGGGACTCCCCTATGGCTACACCTTC
V: TRBV9; size: -; D: -; J: TRBJ1-1; CDR3: CASSKTGWTEAFF; DNA: TGTGCCAGCAGCAAAACAGGGTGGACTGAAGCTTTCTTT
V: TRBV9; size: -; D: -; J: TRBJ2-7; CDR3: CASSVEQSYEQYF; DNA: TGTGCCAGCAGCGTAGAACAATCCTACGAGCAGTACTTC
V: TRBV6-5; size: -; D: TRBD1; J: TRBJ2-2; CDR3: CASTRTGADTGELFF; DNA: TGTGCCAGCACTCGGACAGGGGCGGACACCGGGGAGCTGTTTTTT
V: TRBV5-6; size: -; D: TRBD2; J: TRBJ2-5; CDR3: CASSLGLAGGGQETQYF; DNA: TGTGCCAGCAGCTTGGGGCTAGCGGGGGGGGGCCAAGAGACCCAGTACTTC
V: TRBV27; size: -; D: -; J: TRBJ2-7; CDR3: CASSESYRSHEQYF; DNA: TGTGCCAGCAGTGAATCCTACAGGAGCCACGAGCAGTACTTC
V: TRBV6-5; size: -; D: TRBD1; J: TRBJ1-1; CDR3: CASSAAGQGNTEAFF; DNA: TGTGCCAGCAGTGCCGCCGGACAGGGGAACACTGAAGCTTTCTTT
V: TRBV5-1; size: -; D: TRBD2; J: TRBJ2-1; CDR3: CASSLTSGSSYNEQFF; DNA: TGCGCCAGCAGCTTGACTAGCGGCAGCTCCTACAATGAGCAGTTCTTC
V: TRBV19; size: -; D: TRBD1; J: TRBJ1-5; CDR3: CASSIGTGGNQPQHF; DNA: TGTGCCAGTAGTATTGGGACAGGGGGCAATCAGCCCCAGCATTTT
V: TRBV18; size: -; D: TRBD2; J: TRBJ2-5; CDR3: CASSPPAGTSGTKTQYF; DNA: TGTGCCAGCTCACCACCGGCCGGGACTAGCGGGACGAAGACCCAGTACTTC
V: TRBV6-6; size: -; D: -; J: TRBJ1-6; CDR3: CASIVGPDNSPLHF; DNA: TGTGCCAGCATCGTTGGGCCTGATAATTCACCCCTCCACTTT
V: TRBV9; size: -; D: TRBD2; J: TRBJ2-5; CDR3: CASSPRTSGRETQYF; DNA: TGTGCCAGCAGCCCCCGGACTAGCGGCCGGGAGACCCAGTACTTC
V: TRBV19; size: -; D: -; J: TRBJ2-3; CDR3: CASSIGWGQDTQYF; DNA: TGTGCCAGTAGTATAGGCTGGGGGCAGGATACGCAGTATTTT
V: TRBV5-1; size: -; D: -; J: TRBJ2-1; CDR3: CASSFQGPSNEQFF; DNA: TGCGCCAGCAGTTTCCAGGGTCCCTCCAATGAGCAGTTCTTC
V: TRBV9; size: -; D: -; J: TRBJ1-6; CDR3: CASSVAGRDSPLHF; DNA: TGTGCCAGCAGCGTAGCGGGCAGGGATTCACCCCTCCACTTT
V: TRBV19; size: -; D: TRBD1; J: TRBJ2-1; CDR3: CASSPPGQVDYNEQFF; DNA: TGTGCCAGTAGTCCCCCGGGACAGGTAGACTACAATGAGCAGTTCTTC
V: TRBV15; size: once; D: -; J: TRBJ2-7; CDR3: CATRGTDEQYF; DNA: TGTGCCACCAGAGGGACTGACGAGCAGTACTTC
V: TRBV9; size: -; D: -; J: TRBJ1-2; CDR3: CASSVTTAYGYTF; DNA: TGTGCCAGCAGCGTTACGACAGCCTATGGCTACACCTTC
V: TRBV5-1; size: -; D: -; J: TRBJ1-1; CDR3: CASSLDGGRVAFF; DNA: TGCGCCAGCAGCTTGGATGGGGGGAGAGTAGCTTTCTTT
V: TRBV5-5; size: -; D: TRBD1; J: TRBJ1-5; CDR3: CASSSGTGVSNQPQHF; DNA: TGTGCCAGCAGCTCGGGGACAGGGGTTAGCAATCAGCCCCAGCATTTT
V: TRBV2; size: -; D: TRBD1; J: TRBJ2-1; CDR3: CASTWDSPEQFF; DNA: TGTGCCAGCACGTGGGACAGTCCTGAGCAGTTCTTC
V: TRBV20-1; size: -; D: TRBD1; J: TRBJ1-1; CDR3: CSAAGTGEAFF; DNA: TGCAGTGCTGCCGGGACAGGTGAAGCTTTCTTT
V: TRBV27; size: -; D: TRBD1; J: TRBJ1-4; CDR3: CASRGDRANEKLFF; DNA: TGTGCCAGCAGGGGGGACAGGGCTAATGAAAAACTGTTTTTT
V: TRBV7-2; size: -; D: -; J: TRBJ2-1; CDR3: CASSLVAASYNEQFF; DNA: TGTGCCAGCAGCTTAGTAGCGGCATCCTACAATGAGCAGTTCTTC
V: TRBV5-4; size: once; D: -; J: TRBJ2-1; CDR3: CASRRSGQSSYNEQFF; DNA: TGTGCCAGCAGACGTTCAGGACAGAGCTCCTACAATGAGCAGTTCTTC
V: TRBV19; size: -; D: -; J: TRBJ1-5; CDR3: CASSIRGPSYSNQPQHF; DNA: TGTGCCAGTAGTATTCGGGGTCCCTCGTATAGCAATCAGCCCCAGCATTTT
V: TRBV6-4; size: -; D: TRBD1; J: TRBJ1-1; CDR3: CASRIKQGAEAFF; DNA: TGTGCCAGCAGAATTAAACAGGGGGCTGAAGCTTTCTTT
V: TRBV6-5; size: few; D: -; J: TRBJ1-1; CDR3: CASNKQGATEAFF; DNA: TGTGCCAGCAATAAACAGGGTGCCACTGAAGCTTTCTTT
V: TRBV6-5; size: -; D: TRBD1; J: TRBJ1-2; CDR3: CASSVTGVGGYTF; DNA: TGTGCCAGCAGTGTGACAGGGGTAGGTGGCTACACCTTC
V: TRBV2; size: once; D: TRBD1; J: TRBJ2-3; CDR3: CASSDPRDRGSTDTQYF; DNA: TGTGCCAGCAGTGACCCCCGGGACAGGGGGTCCACAGATACGCAGTATTTT
V: TRBV5-1; size: -; D: -; J: TRBJ1-1; CDR3: CASARGGAATEAFF; DNA: TGCGCCAGCGCGAGAGGTGGGGCAGCGACTGAAGCTTTCTTT
V: TRBV2; size: -; D: TRBD2; J: TRBJ2-2; CDR3: CASRILAGGNTGELFF; DNA: TGTGCCAGCAGGATTCTAGCGGGGGGAAACACCGGGGAGCTGTTTTTT
V: TRBV19; size: -; D: -; J: TRBJ2-1; CDR3: CASSITGYNEQFF; DNA: TGTGCCAGTAGTATCACAGGTTACAATGAGCAGTTCTTC
V: TRBV7-2; size: -; D: TRBD1; J: TRBJ1-2; CDR3: CASSPTGVHGYTF; DNA: TGTGCCAGCAGCCCTACAGGGGTCCATGGCTACACCTTC
V: TRBV6-6; size: -; D: -; J: TRBJ1-1; CDR3: CASSSVGLNTEAFF; DNA: TGTGCCAGCAGCTCAGTTGGGCTGAACACTGAAGCTTTCTTT
V: TRBV9; size: -; D: TRBD1; J: TRBJ1-2; CDR3: CASSGLTGYYSNYGYTF; DNA: TGTGCCAGCAGCGGATTGACAGGGTACTATTCTAACTATGGCTACACCTTC
V: TRBV4-1; size: -; D: TRBD1; J: TRBJ2-3; CDR3: CASNQGQGVSTDTQYF; DNA: TGCGCCAGCAACCAGGGACAGGGAGTATCCACAGATACGCAGTATTTT
V: TRBV28; size: few; D: -; J: TRBJ1-5; CDR3: CASSLGGVGQPQHF; DNA: TGTGCCAGCAGTTTAGGGGGGGTGGGTCAGCCCCAGCATTTT
V: TRBV4-1; size: -; D: -; J: TRBJ1-2; CDR3: CASSRTLSLAVPENYGYTF; DNA: TGCGCCAGCAGCCGGACACTTTCTCTCGCGGTCCCTGAGAACTATGGCTACACCTTC
V: TRBV5-4; size: -; D: TRBD1; J: TRBJ1-2; CDR3: CASSPGQNNPTFNYGYTF; DNA: TGTGCCAGCAGCCCGGGACAGAACAACCCAACTTTCAACTATGGCTACACCTTC
V: TRBV4-1; size: -; D: -; J: TRBJ1-6; CDR3: CASSQVSGQKNSPLHF; DNA: TGCGCCAGCAGCCAAGTCTCAGGACAGAAGAATTCACCCCTCCACTTT
V: TRBV11-2; size: -; D: -; J: TRBJ1-1; CDR3: CASSSGQRPMNTEAFF; DNA: TGTGCCAGCAGCTCAGGACAGCGCCCGATGAACACTGAAGCTTTCTTT
V: TRBV6-6; size: -; D: -; J: TRBJ2-2; CDR3: CASSYFGLPNTGELFF; DNA: TGTGCCAGCAGTTACTTTGGACTGCCGAACACCGGGGAGCTGTTTTTT
V: TRBV5-4; size: -; D: -; J: TRBJ2-7; CDR3: CASSFDRRPYEQYF; DNA: TGTGCCAGCAGCTTTGACAGGCGGCCCTACGAGCAGTACTTC
V: TRBV6-4; size: -; D: TRBD1; J: TRBJ1-6; CDR3: CARNPGGSYNSPLHF; DNA: TGTGCCAGGAACCCAGGGGGTTCCTATAATTCACCCCTCCACTTT
V: TRBV10-1; size: -; D: TRBD2; J: TRBJ2-7; CDR3: CASSAGTSADEQYF; DNA: TGCGCCAGCAGTGCAGGGACTAGCGCTGACGAGCAGTACTTC
V: TRBV19; size: few; D: TRBD1; J: TRBJ2-2; CDR3: CASSTLGTVNTGELFF; DNA: TGTGCCAGTAGTACCCTCGGGACAGTAAACACCGGGGAGCTGTTTTTT
V: TRBV5-8; size: -; D: -; J: TRBJ1-1; CDR3: CASSSGRGPARGTEAFF; DNA: TGTGCCAGCAGCTCAGGCAGGGGCCCAGCCAGGGGAACTGAAGCTTTCTTT